This TCR beta chain came from a study of beta chain features in type 1 diabetes (dated by TCRdb to the late 2010s). Regarding the study in general: No differences in mean age, gender distribution, total cell number or subset yield were found between patients and healthy donors. A total of 85 million to 140 million sorted cells were examined across all samples, and a strong correlation was observed between cell number per subset and RNA yield. The study compared the TCRB repertoires of sorted circulating CD4+ T cell subsets in recently diagnosed type 1 diabetes patients with those in matched healthy donors. Naive and central memory subsets were obtained from all 30 or so donors, but regulatory and stem cell-like memory subsets were isolated from only 8 patients and roughly eight healthy donors. Broader findings and caveats from the paper: Because small numbers of individuals were included in the HLA sub-analyses, any influence of HLA type on TCRB rearrangement was left unresolved. Because cDNA rather than genomic DNA was sequenced, highly expressing activated cells could have been over-represented, although no difference in activation and CD3 levels was found between groups. A moderate but significant shortening of TCRB CDR3 length was observed in type 1 diabetes patients in all four CD4+ subsets. The naive, central memory and regulatory TCRB repertoires appeared to resemble one another more closely among patients than among healthy donors. Patients with type 1 diabetes made fewer insertions and deleted more nucleotides at VDJ recombination sites, implying thymic rearrangement abnormalities. Shorter templates might be favored by PCR, yet because patient and control samples were amplified and corrected together, any such skew would affect both groups equally.

Each donor gave one peripheral blood draw, approximately 100 mL on average, collected into heparinised tubes. A BD FACSAria II and a panel including CD45RO, CCR7, CD25, CD127, CD95 and CD27 were used to sort naive, central memory, regulatory and stem cell-like memory CD4+ T cells. Every sorted population had a purity above 95%. PBMCs were isolated right away by Lymphoprep density gradient centrifugation and were stained directly, without culture. To minimize batch effects, samples were stained and sorted in pairs, one healthy donor with one patient per experiment. With respect to this clone: The clone's antigen remains unknown. No quality values exist for individual bases; no much larger clone is one base distant.

The entire isolated RNA was reverse transcribed using the High Capacity cDNA Reverse Transcription Kit, and thus expressed TCRB transcripts were sequenced. Deep immunoSEQ sequencing was applied to naive, central memory and regulatory T cell samples, giving an average of around 3.8 million total reads per sample. Sorted cells were lysed in RLT buffer, and RNA was extracted using DNase-treated RNeasy Micro or Mini kits according to cell number. Each cell subset was processed separately to prevent cross-contamination, with patient and healthy donor samples processed together. The immunoSEQ multiplex PCR was used to amplify TCRB sequences from cDNA, yielding 87-bp fragments that span the CDR3 region. The amplicons were sequenced using the Illumina HiSeq platform. The study's processing was this. PCR bias was corrected computationally using synthetic template baselines, and reads within Hamming distance 2 were collapsed, with unmergeable singletons discarded. Reads were aligned to IMGT to assign V, D and J genes, CDR3 length, and insertions or deletions at six rearrangement sites. Clonotype counts were normalized to sorted cell number within each subset before computing true diversity and Gini coefficients with the tcR R package. The overlap coefficient, calculated on TCRB nucleotide sequences, was used to measure repertoire sharing. As a proxy for the pre-selection repertoire, out-of-frame TCRB sequences from naive cells were analyzed. Held by TCRdb, this immuneACCESS table contains in-frame sequences only and omits some clones. Under half of the omission traces to an unresolved V gene where checked; the cause of the rest is unknown. The D gene and trimming were derived from the DNA, and the V and J assignments and clone size from that table. Within this sample are around 260,000 clones, with approximately 24% of them counted one time only. The biggest ten clones account for about 0.012% of the sample.

Reading the germline V gene gives CDR1 LGHNA and CDR2 YNFKEQ. Spanning cysteine to phenylalanine, the CDR3 consists of 17 amino acids. The CDR3 DNA has 51 bases and is translated from base 1. V is pruned by 4 bases and J by 8 bases, leaving 17 bases of the junction without a gene match. Recombination connected TRBV4-2 to TRBJ1-2, with 9 junctional bases fitting TRBD1. The clonotype originates from a woman aged 25 to 39 with type 1 diabetes. The sample was naive CD4+ T cells from blood. This sample's cell subset or site label indicates: true naive CD4+ T cells. The DNA sequence follows: TGTGCCAGCAGCCCACACCAAACCGGGACAGGGTGGGAGGGCTACACCTTC. This gives the protein CASSPHQTGTGWEGYTF.